A single sample gave rise to the 10 T cell receptor beta chains below, sequenced in a study of shared clonotypes between healthy human individuals. The assay was immunoSEQ multiplex PCR, and TCRdb's table has in-frame clones only and misses some. In the table there are 950,000 to 1,300,000 clones, around 75% of which are singletons. Sample: memory CD4+ T cells sorted from blood. Subset described: CD45RA-negative fraction. The receptors shown here come from a man aged 18 to 30 in good health.

This chain uses TRBV10-3 with TRBJ2-3, with 8 bases that match TRBD2. This CDR3 is built from 18 residues. Per the germline V gene, CDR1 is ENHRY and CDR2 is SYGVKD. Germline trimming cut 4 bases from V and 6 bases from J; bases unmatched to any gene: 18. CDR3 residues: CAISVQARGAGVADTQYF. CDR3 DNA: TGTGCCATCAGTGTTCAGGCGAGAGGAGCGGGAGTTGCGGATACGCAGTATTTT.

This chain connects TRBV7-2 to TRBJ1-1; no clear D. The CDR3 is 14 amino acids. Trimming cost V 1 base and J 8 bases, with 14 bases left between them. Germline loops: CDR1 SGHTA, CDR2 FQGNSA. This CDR3 is CASSLEATQAEAFF. The CDR3 DNA reads TGTGCCAGCAGCTTAGAGGCTACGCAAGCAGAAGCTTTCTTT.

In this sample, this clone turned up once. CDR3 protein: CAISTPSGGRETQYF. The DNA of the CDR3 is TGTGCCATCAGTACACCTAGCGGGGGGCGGGAGACCCAGTACTTC. The chain uses TRBV10-3 and TRBJ2-5; 11 positions match TRBD2. Germline CDR1 and CDR2: ENHRY and SYGVKD. Trimming removed 5 bases from V and 5 bases from J; junction bases left unmatched: 7. This CDR3 region has 15 residues.

Many counts were recorded for this clone. This sequence joins TRBV5-8 and TRBJ2-5; 7 bases line up with TRBD1. Per the germline V gene, CDR1 is SGHTS and CDR2 is YDEGEE. V lost 0 bases to trimming and J lost 5 bases; unmatched junction nucleotides: 4. The CDR3 is made up of 14 amino acids. CDR3 sequence: CASSLGDSKETQYF. CDR3 bases: TGTGCCAGCAGCTTGGGGGACAGTAAGGAGACCCAGTACTTC.

Comment on this clone: Other DNA sequences in the sample encode the same CDR3. The V and J genes are TRBV5-1 and TRBJ1-2; 7 nucleotides align to TRBD1. Trimming at V came to 2 bases and at J to 8 bases, leaving 3 bases not matched to a gene. From germline, CDR1 is SGHRS and CDR2 YFSETQ. The CDR3 covers 12 residues. In nucleotides, the CDR3 is TGCGCCAGCAGCTTTACAGGGGACGGCTACACCTTC. It specifies CASSFTGDGYTF.

CDR3 in DNA: TGCAGCGTTGATTCTAGGACTAGCGGGGCTAAAGAGACCCAGTACTTC. It yields the protein CSVDSRTSGAKETQYF. V and J are TRBV29-1 and TRBJ2-5; 12 bases are a match to TRBD2. CDR1 SQVTM and CDR2 ANQGSEA come from the germline V gene. The J segment lost 3 bases and the V segment lost 3 bases, leaving 8 bases of the junction unmatched. CDR3 size: 16 residues.

This clone was seen a single time. V usage is TRBV9 and J usage is TRBJ2-3, with a tentative D call TRBD2 (7 bases). V was pared by 0 bases and J by 4 bases, with 15 bases between. This CDR3 has 16 residues. Germline loops: CDR1 SGDLS, CDR2 YYNGEE. The CDR3 region has the DNA TGTGCCAGCAGCGTAGAGTGGGGGGGCTGGGCAGATACGCAGTATTTT. It specifies CASSVEWGGWADTQYF.

V gene TRBV6-6 combines with J gene TRBJ1-1, with 9 bases lining up with TRBD1. Trimming at V came to 6 bases and at J to 2 bases, leaving 4 bases not matched to a gene. CDR1 and CDR2 from the germline V gene are MNHNY and SVGAGI (reference sequence). CDR3 length equals 14 residues. CDR3 sequence: CASRGQGINTEAFF. In DNA form, the CDR3 reads TGTGCCAGCAGGGGACAGGGTATCAACACTGAAGCTTTCTTT.

The CDR3, as DNA: TGTGCCTGGACGACAGCTTTGGATTCACCCCTCCACTTT. As protein: CAWTTALDSPLHF. The genes are TRBV30 and TRBJ1-6; D is possibly TRBD1 (5 bases). The CDR3 loop spans 13 amino acids. The V end was cut by 4 bases, the J end by 8 bases, with 12 bases between. Germline-derived CDR1 and CDR2 are GTSNPN and SVGIG (reference sequence).

The CDR3 DNA sequence: TGTGCCACCACCTCGGGAAGCACCTCCAGCCCCGAGCAGTACTTC. This sequence encodes CATTSGSTSSPEQYF. The chain recombines TRBV6-1 with TRBJ2-7, with a tentative D call TRBD2 (5 bases). The CDR3 consists of 15 residues. Germline loops: CDR1 MNHNS, CDR2 SASEGT. The V end lost 10 bases, the J end lost 6 bases, and 25 bases lay between the germline ends.